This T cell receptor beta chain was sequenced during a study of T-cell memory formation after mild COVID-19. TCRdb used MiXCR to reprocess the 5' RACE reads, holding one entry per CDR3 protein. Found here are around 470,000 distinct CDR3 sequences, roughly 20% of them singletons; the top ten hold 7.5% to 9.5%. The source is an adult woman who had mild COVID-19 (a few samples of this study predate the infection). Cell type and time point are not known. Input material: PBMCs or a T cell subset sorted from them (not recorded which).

The CDR3 reads CAISGGLAVTYNEQFF. DNA of the CDR3: TGTGCCATCAGTGGGGGTCTAGCGGTAACCTACAATGAGCAGTTCTTC. The rearrangement joins TRBV10-3 to TRBJ2-1; 7 bases map to TRBD2. CDR1 is ENHRY and CDR2 is SYGVKD in the germline V gene. Trimming took 4 bases from V and 2 from J; bases not matched to a gene: 8. This CDR3 comprises 16 residues.